Listed below are T cell receptor beta chains from one sample, sequenced in a study of cytomegalovirus exposure and HLA in healthy donors. Some clones are missing from TCRdb's copy, which holds only in-frame ones; the method was immunoSEQ multiplex PCR. This table holds around 150,000 clones, 84% found once. The sample was PBMCs. These receptors were collected from a man aged 25 to 45 in good health and CMV-seropositive. Both conserved end residues are part of each CDR3. D genes are given only for firm matches. Size is omitted from some rows. Given values are once, few, many or a class for expanded clones.

>TRBJ2-7|TRBV28|TRBD1|.
TGTGCCAGCAGTTTATCCGGACAGGGGGTATACGAGCAGTACTTC
CASSLSGQGVYEQYF
>TRBJ2-7|TRBV7-2|TRBD2|once
TGTGCCAGCAGTCCGACCGGGGGGACTGACTACGAGCAGTACTTC
CASSPTGGTDYEQYF
>TRBJ2-1|TRBV20-1|.|.
TGCAGTGCTAGTTCTAGCAATGAGCAGTTCTTC
CSASSSNEQFF
>TRBJ1-5|TRBV28|.|.
TGTGCCAGCAGTTCGTATGGAGAGGATCAGCCCCAGCATTTT
CASSSYGEDQPQHF
>TRBJ1-1|TRBV27|.|.
TGTGCCAGCAGTTTCGGGGGGGGATCGAGGAACACTGAAGCTTTCTTT
CASSFGGGSRNTEAFF
>TRBJ1-2|TRBV4-3|TRBD1|.
TGCGCCAGCAGCCAAGATCTAAGACAGGGAGGCTATGGCTACACCTTC
CASSQDLRQGGYGYTF
>TRBJ2-3|TRBV4-1|.|.
TGCGCCAGCAGCCAAGTTACCGGGAAAAGCAACGATTTT
CASSQVTGKSNDF
>TRBJ1-1|TRBV7-9|TRBD1|.
TGTGCCAGCAGCTTCAGGGGGCAAGGCACTGAAGCTTTCTTT
CASSFRGQGTEAFF
>TRBJ1-1|TRBV28|.|.
TGTGCCAGCATCTCAAGCGGGGCCAGAATGAACACTGAAGCTTTCTTT
CASISSGARMNTEAFF
>TRBJ2-7|TRBV6-5|.|.
TGTGCCAGCAGCCCCCGCGCGGGAACCTACGAGCAGTACTTC
CASSPRAGTYEQYF
>TRBJ2-1|TRBV27|.|.
TGTGCCAGCAGTTTAAGGGACACCAACTACAATGAGCAGTTCTTC
CASSLRDTNYNEQFF
>TRBJ1-3|TRBV9|TRBD1|.
TGTGCCAGCAGCTCATCACAGGGGGTGTCTGGAAACACCATATATTTT
CASSSSQGVSGNTIYF
>TRBJ2-7|TRBV6-1|.|.
TGTGCCAGCAGTATCAGGGTTGGGCGCGAGCAGTACTTC
CASSIRVGREQYF
>TRBJ1-6|TRBV30|.|.
TGTGCCTGGAGCCGACCGCGGGCACCCCTCCACTTT
CAWSRPRAPLHF
>TRBJ1-5|TRBV4-1|.|.
TGCGCCAGCAGCCCGACCCTCAACAGGAGATATAGCAATCAGCCCCAGCATTTT
CASSPTLNRRYSNQPQHF
>TRBJ2-1|TRBV9|.|.
TGTGCCAGCAGCGCGTCTAGTGGATCCTACAATGAGCAGTTCTTC
CASSASSGSYNEQFF
>TRBJ2-5|TRBV13|.|.
TGTGCCAGCAGCTTCCGGGGTATAGCGACCAAAGAGACCCAGTACTTC
CASSFRGIATKETQYF
>TRBJ2-5|TRBV2|.|.
TGTGCCAGCAGTTTACAGAATGAAGAGACCCAGTACTTC
CASSLQNEETQYF